This T cell receptor (beta chain) stems from a study of radiation and T cells in renal cell carcinoma. Study results and caveats: Without pretreatment biopsies, baseline tumor clonotype presence was undetermined. In blood, top tumor clones expanded by 2 weeks, shrinking by 4.

Regarding time point: blood 4 weeks post-SBRT, at nephrectomy. Described treatment: 15 Gy SBRT to primary tumor, nephrectomy 4 weeks later. Nephrectomy followed 15 Gy stereotactic body radiation by 4 weeks. Note on this clone: Its antigen is not known.

Generated by immunoSEQ multiplex PCR, the TCRdb table keeps only in-frame clones and is missing some. The table shows just under 150,000 clones, with approximately 86% occurring only once. V shed 6 bases and J 2 bases; nucleotides not matched to a gene: 5. CDR1 and CDR2 from the germline V gene are MDHEN and SYDVKM. The CDR3 is made up of 16 amino acids. The sequenced sample was blood, obtained from a patient whose treatment included radiotherapy and nephrectomy. The clonotype originates from a woman in her fifties or sixties with renal cell carcinoma. The V gene is TRBV28, the J gene TRBJ2-3; TRBD2 matches 13 bases. The CDR3, as DNA: TGTGCCAGCAGGGCGACTAGCGGGGGGTTCACAGATACGCAGTATTTT. Translated: CASRATSGGFTDTQYF.